This T cell receptor (beta chain) was sequenced during a study of T cells in Graves' hyperthyroidism and ophthalmopathy. Calling Graves' hyperthyroidism stable meant ophthalmopathy did not progress within 18 months. Participants, patients aged 18 to 65, had newly diagnosed hyperthyroidism with a duration under 2 months. The CDR3 runs to 12 residues. The germline V gene has CDR1 SGHRS and CDR2 YFSETQ. V was trimmed by 4 bases and J by 6 bases, leaving 10 bases between them. Regions amplified from RNA transcripts were the TCR beta CDR3 regions. With the HTBI primer set, the TCR CDR3 went through a first round of RT-PCR. A single record per CDR3 protein comes from TCRdb applying MiXCR to the multiplex PCR reads. The sample records some 500,000 distinct CDR3 sequences, 13% to 15% being singletons. This clonotype was picked up many times.

The sample comprised blood. The chain couples TRBV5-1 to TRBJ1-1; possibly TRBD1 for D (5 bases). The receptor's source is a woman younger than 35 with Graves' hyperthyroidism. The chain's CDR3 is CASSAGYAEAFF. The DNA of the CDR3 is TGCGCCAGCAGCGCAGGGTACGCTGAAGCTTTCTTT.